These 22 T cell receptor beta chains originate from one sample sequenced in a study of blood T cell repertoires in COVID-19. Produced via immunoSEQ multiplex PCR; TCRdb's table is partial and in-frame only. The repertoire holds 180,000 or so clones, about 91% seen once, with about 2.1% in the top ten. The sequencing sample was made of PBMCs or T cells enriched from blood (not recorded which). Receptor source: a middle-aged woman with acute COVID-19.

The chain's CDR3 is CASSSDGDNQPQHF. CDR3 sequence (DNA): TGTGCCAGCAGTTCCGATGGAGACAATCAGCCCCAGCATTTT. This chain links TRBV6-6 with TRBJ1-5; D unclear. Trimming left V 4 bases short and J 3 bases short, with 10 bases between. This CDR3 is 14 amino acids long. CDR1 is MNHNY and CDR2 is SVGAGI in the germline V gene (reference sequence).

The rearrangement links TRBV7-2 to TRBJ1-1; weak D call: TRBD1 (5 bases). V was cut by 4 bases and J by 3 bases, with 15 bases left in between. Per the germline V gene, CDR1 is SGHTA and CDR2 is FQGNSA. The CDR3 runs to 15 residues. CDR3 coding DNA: TGTGCCAGCAGCTGGGGGGATCGACGGGACACTGAAGCTTTCTTT. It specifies CASSWGDRRDTEAFF. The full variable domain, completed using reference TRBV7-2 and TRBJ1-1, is GAGVSQSPSNKVTEKGKDVELRCDPISGHTALYWYRQSLGQGLEFLIYFQGNSAPDKSGLPSDRFSAERTGGSVSTLTIQRTQQEDSAVYLCASSWGDRRDTEAFFGQGTRLTVV.

CDR3 residues: CASSVDGGPQPQHF. The DNA of the CDR3 is TGTGCCAGCAGCGTAGACGGGGGGCCTCAGCCCCAGCATTTT. This rearrangement joins TRBV9 to TRBJ1-5; maybe TRBD1 (6 bases). The germline gives CDR1 SGDLS, CDR2 YYNGEE. This CDR3 contains 14 residues. Trimming removed 0 bases from V and 6 bases from J, with 10 bases in between.

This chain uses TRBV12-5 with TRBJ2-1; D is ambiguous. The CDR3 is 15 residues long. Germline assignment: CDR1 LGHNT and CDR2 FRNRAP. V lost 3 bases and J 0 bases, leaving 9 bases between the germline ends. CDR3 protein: CASGFPTSSYNEQFF. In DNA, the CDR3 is TGTGCTAGTGGTTTCCCTACGAGCTCCTACAATGAGCAGTTCTTC.

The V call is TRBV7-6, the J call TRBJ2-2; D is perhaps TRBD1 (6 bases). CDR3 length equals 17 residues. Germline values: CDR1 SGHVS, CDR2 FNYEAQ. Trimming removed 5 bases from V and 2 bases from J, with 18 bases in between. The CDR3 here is CASSRLFDRTNTGELFF. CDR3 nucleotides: TGTGCCAGCAGCCGATTATTTGACAGGACTAACACCGGGGAGCTGTTTTTT.

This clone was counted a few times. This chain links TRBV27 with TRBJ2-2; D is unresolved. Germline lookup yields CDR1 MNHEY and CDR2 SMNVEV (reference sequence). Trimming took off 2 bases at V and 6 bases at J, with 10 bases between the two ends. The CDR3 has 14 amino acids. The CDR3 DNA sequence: TGTGCCAGCAGTTTAGCCACCTTAGCCGGGGAGCTGTTTTTT. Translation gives CASSLATLAGELFF.

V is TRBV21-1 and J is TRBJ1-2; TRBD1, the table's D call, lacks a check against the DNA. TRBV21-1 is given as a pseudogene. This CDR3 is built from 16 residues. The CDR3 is CASSKVESGQGYGYTF. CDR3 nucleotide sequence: TGTGCCAGCAGCAAAGTAGAATCGGGACAGGGGTATGGCTACACCTTC.

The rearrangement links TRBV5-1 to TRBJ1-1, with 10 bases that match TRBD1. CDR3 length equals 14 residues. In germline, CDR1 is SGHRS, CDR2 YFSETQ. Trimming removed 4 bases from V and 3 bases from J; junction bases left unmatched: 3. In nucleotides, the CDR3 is TGCGCCAGCAGCCAGGGACAGGGGCACACTGAAGCTTTCTTT. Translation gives CASSQGQGHTEAFF.

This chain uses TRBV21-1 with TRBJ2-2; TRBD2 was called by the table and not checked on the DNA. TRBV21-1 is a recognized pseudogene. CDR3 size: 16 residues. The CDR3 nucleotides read TGTGCCAGCAGCAGGACTAGCGGGGCCCGCACCGGGGAGCTGTTTTTT. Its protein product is CASSRTSGARTGELFF.

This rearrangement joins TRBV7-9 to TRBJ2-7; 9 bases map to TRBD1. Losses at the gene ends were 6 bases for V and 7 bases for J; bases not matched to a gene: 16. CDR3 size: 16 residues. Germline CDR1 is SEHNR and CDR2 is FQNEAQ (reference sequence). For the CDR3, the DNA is TGTGCCAGCAGTTCTACCATGGCGGGACAGGGTCGGGAGCAGTACTTC. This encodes CASSSTMAGQGREQYF.

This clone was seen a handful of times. CDR3 protein: CASSYGTSGVYEQFF. CDR3 sequence (DNA): TGTGCCAGCAGTTACGGGACTAGCGGGGTCTATGAGCAGTTCTTC. This sequence joins TRBV6-2 or TRBV6-3 and TRBJ2-1; 13 positions agree with TRBD2. Germline V CDR1 and CDR2: MNHEY, SVGEGT. The junction had 3 bases not matched to a gene; V was cut back by 2 bases and J by 8 bases. CDR3 length: 15 amino acids.

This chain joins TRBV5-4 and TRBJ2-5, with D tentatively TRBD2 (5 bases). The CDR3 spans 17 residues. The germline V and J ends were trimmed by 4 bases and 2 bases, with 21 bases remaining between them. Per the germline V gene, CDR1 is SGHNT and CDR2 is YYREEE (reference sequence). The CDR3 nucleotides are TGTGCCAGCAGCGAGGAGTCGGGTGGCGGGCGACAAGAGACCCAGTACTTC. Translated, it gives CASSEESGGGRQETQYF.

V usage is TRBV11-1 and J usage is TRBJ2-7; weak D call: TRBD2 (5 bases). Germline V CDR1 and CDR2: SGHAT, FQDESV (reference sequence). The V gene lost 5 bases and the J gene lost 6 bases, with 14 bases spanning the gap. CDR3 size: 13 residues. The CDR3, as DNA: TGTGCCAGCAGCCCGAGTGGGGAGATCGAGCAGTACTTC. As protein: CASSPSGEIEQYF.

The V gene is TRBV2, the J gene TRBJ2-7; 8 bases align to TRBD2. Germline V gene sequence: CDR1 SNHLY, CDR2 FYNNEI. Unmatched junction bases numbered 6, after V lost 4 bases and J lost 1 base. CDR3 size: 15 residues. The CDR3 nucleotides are TGTGCCAGCAGTGGACTAGCGACCAAATCCTACGAGCAGTACTTC. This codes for CASSGLATKSYEQYF.

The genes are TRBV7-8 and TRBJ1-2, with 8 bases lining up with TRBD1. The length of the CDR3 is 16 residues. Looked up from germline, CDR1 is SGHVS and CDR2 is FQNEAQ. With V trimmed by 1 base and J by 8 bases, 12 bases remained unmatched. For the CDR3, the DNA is TGTGCCAGCAGCTTAGTCCTGACAGGGGTGACGACGGGCTACACCTTC. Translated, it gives CASSLVLTGVTTGYTF.

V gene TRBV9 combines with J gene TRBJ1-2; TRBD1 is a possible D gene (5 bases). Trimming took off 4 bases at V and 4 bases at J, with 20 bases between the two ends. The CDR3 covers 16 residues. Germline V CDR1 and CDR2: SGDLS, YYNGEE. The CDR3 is CASSSGGLGLSYGYTF. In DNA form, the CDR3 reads TGTGCCAGCAGCTCCGGCGGACTGGGACTCTCCTATGGCTACACCTTC.

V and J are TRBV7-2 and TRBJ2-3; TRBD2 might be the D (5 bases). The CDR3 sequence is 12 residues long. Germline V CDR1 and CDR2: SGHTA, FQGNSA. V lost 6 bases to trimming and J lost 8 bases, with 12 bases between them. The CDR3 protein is CASRDSRPTQYF. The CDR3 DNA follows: TGTGCCAGCAGGGACTCCCGGCCTACGCAGTATTTT. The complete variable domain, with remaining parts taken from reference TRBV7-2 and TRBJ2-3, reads GAGVSQSPSNKVTEKGKDVELRCDPISGHTALYWYRQSLGQGLEFLIYFQGNSAPDKSGLPSDRFSAERTGGSVSTLTIQRTQQEDSAVYLCASRDSRPTQYFGPGTRLTVL.

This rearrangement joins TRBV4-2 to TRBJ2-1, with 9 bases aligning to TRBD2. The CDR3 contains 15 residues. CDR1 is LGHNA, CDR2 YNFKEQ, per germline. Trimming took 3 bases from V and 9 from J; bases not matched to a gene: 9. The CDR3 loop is CASSQTGGRAGEQFF. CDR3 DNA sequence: TGTGCCAGCAGCCAGACTGGCGGGAGGGCCGGTGAGCAGTTCTTC.

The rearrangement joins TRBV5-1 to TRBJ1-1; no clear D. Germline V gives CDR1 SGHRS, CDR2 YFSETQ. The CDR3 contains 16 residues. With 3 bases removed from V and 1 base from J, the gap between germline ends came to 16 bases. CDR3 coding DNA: TGCGCCAGCAGCTCCGACCCCTCTGGAGGGAACACTGAAGCTTTCTTT. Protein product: CASSSDPSGGNTEAFF. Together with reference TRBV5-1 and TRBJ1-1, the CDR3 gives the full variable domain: KAGVTQTPRYLIKTRGQQVTLSCSPISGHRSVSWYQQTPGQGLQFLFEYFSETQRNKGNFPGRFSGRQFSNSRSEMNVSTLELGDSALYLCASSSDPSGGNTEAFFGQGTRLTVV.

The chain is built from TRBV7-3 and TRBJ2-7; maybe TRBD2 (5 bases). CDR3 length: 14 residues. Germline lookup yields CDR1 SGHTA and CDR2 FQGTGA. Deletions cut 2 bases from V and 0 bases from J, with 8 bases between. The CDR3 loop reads CASSLAGSSYEQYF. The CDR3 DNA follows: TGTGCCAGCAGCTTAGCTGGGAGCTCCTACGAGCAGTACTTC.

CDR3 in amino acids: CASSQDGYSYNSPLHF. The CDR3 coding sequence is TGCGCCAGCAGCCAAGACGGTTACTCCTATAATTCACCCCTCCACTTT. The genes are TRBV4-1 and TRBJ1-6, with no clear D. The germline V and J ends were trimmed by 0 bases and 0 bases, with 6 bases remaining between them. The CDR3 totals 16 residues. From germline, CDR1 is MGHRA and CDR2 YSYEKL.

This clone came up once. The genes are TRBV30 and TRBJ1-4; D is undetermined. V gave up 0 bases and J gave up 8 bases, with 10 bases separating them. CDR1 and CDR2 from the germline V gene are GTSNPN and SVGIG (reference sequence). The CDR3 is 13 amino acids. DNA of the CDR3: TGTGCCTGGAGTGTTCGGGTACGGGAAAAACTGTTTTTT. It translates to CAWSVRVREKLFF.